The entry that follows covers one T cell receptor beta chain sequence. It may be a read error: a sequence one base away is much more abundant. CD8+CD4-CCR7+CD45RA+ cells were sorted as naive CD8 T cells. Libraries of bulk TCR were made by previously described methods (with listed TCR primers). Each CDR3 protein gets one entry after TCRdb re-called the PCR reads with MiXCR. The sample gives 100,000 or so distinct CDR3 sequences, around 20% of which show up once; approximately 1% is in the top ten. The sample originates from a study of molecular identifiers for immune sequencing clone quantification. CDR1 and CDR2 (germline): SQVTM, ANQGSEA. The germline V and J ends were trimmed by 6 bases and 6 bases, with 13 bases remaining between them. The CDR3 covers 12 residues.

The receptor's source is a human donor in good health. Some libraries in this study had Jurkat cell RNA spiked in. The rearrangement links TRBV29-1 to TRBJ2-3, with D perhaps matching TRBD2 (5 bases). The sequenced sample consisted of naive CD8+ T cells from blood, with Jurkat cell RNA spiked in. The subset: FACS-sorted CD8+CD4-CCR7+CD45RA+ naive T cells. Here the CDR3 reads CSVEDDPDTQYF. The CDR3 nucleotides read TGCAGCGTGGAGGATGACCCCGATACGCAGTATTTT.